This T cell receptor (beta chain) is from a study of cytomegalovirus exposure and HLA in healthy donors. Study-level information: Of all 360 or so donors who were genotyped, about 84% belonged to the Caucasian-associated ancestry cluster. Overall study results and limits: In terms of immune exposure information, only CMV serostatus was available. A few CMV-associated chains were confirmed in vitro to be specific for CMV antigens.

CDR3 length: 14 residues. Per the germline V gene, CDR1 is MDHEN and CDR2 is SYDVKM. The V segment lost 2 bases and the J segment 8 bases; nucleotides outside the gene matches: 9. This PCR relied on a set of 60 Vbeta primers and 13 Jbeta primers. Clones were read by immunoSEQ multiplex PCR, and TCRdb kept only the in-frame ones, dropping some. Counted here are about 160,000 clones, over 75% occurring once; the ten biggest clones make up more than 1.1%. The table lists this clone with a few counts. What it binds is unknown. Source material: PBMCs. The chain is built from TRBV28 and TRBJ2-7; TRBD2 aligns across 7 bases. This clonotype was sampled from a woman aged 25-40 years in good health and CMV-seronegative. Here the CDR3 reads CASSLIPGTIKQYF. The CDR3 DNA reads TGTGCCAGCAGTTTAATCCCCGGGACTATCAAGCAGTACTTC.